The 5 T cell receptor beta chains below were found in one sample sequenced in a study of breast tumors, draining lymph nodes, adjacent tissues. TCRdb re-derived calls from the multiplex PCR reads in MiXCR, one entry per CDR3 protein. The sample yields approximately 230,000 distinct CDR3 sequences, approximately 36% seen once. Breast cancer patients provided tissue from their axillary draining lymph nodes. The sample taken for sequencing was axillary lymph node tissue. The receptors were gathered from a female donor with breast cancer. Some clones in this sample may be carry-over from other donors' samples.

This clonotype has only a few counts. This chain uses TRBV12-5 with TRBJ1-2; 9 bases fit TRBD1. V shed 2 bases and J 2 bases; nucleotides not matched to a gene: 6. The CDR3 is 16 amino acids. Germline values: CDR1 LGHNT, CDR2 FRNRAP. This chain's CDR3 is CASGLIPGTGNYGYTF. The CDR3 DNA is TGTGCTAGTGGTTTGATCCCCGGGACAGGGAACTATGGCTACACCTTC.

This clonotype was seen only a few times. The CDR3 nucleotides read TGTGCCAGCAGCCAAGTTCGGGCCGGAGATACGCAGTATTTT. Its translation is CASSQVRAGDTQYF. The rearrangement uses TRBV3-1 and TRBJ2-3; no clear D gene. V was clipped by 1 base and J by 5 bases, with 10 bases between them. This CDR3 comprises 14 residues. The germline V gene has CDR1 LGHDT and CDR2 YNNKEL (reference sequence).

In its sample, this clonotype was seen many times. The rearrangement uses TRBV5-1 and TRBJ2-3; D uncertain. V lost 4 bases, J lost 2 bases, and 11 bases lay in between. CDR1 and CDR2 from the germline V gene are SGHRS and YFSETQ. There are 14 residues in the CDR3. CDR3 protein: CASSDAKSTDTQYF. The CDR3 DNA sequence: TGCGCCAGCAGCGACGCCAAGTCCACAGATACGCAGTATTTT.

The V call is TRBV12-3 or TRBV12-4, the J call TRBJ1-1; maybe TRBD1 (5 bases). The CDR3 consists of 12 residues. V was pared by 5 bases and J by 8 bases, with 12 bases between. The CDR3 here is CASSRVGTEAFF. CDR3 bases: TGTGCCAGCAGTCGGGTCGGGACCGAAGCTTTCTTT.

This clonotype was recorded at least ten times. This chain joins TRBV9 and TRBJ1-6, with D possibly TRBD1 on 5 matching bases. Trimming removed 4 bases from V and 5 bases from J, with 10 bases in between. CDR3 length: 14 amino acids. Germline CDR1 and CDR2: SGDLS and YYNGEE. The CDR3 DNA reads TGTGCCAGCAGCCTCGGGACGGATAATTCACCCCTCCACTTT. Translating gives CASSLGTDNSPLHF.